A single sample is the source of the 17 T cell receptor beta chains below, sequenced in a study of T cells in Graves' hyperthyroidism and ophthalmopathy. TCR beta CDR3 sequences were amplified from RNA transcripts. First-round RT-PCR targeting the TCR CDR3 was performed with the HTBI primer set. TCRdb re-derived calls from the multiplex PCR reads in MiXCR, one entry per CDR3 protein. Of about 560,000 distinct CDR3 sequences listed, 16% are singletons. Sequences were obtained from blood. The source of these receptors is a woman aged 18-30 years with Graves' hyperthyroidism.

This clonotype showed up just a few times. This chain links TRBV5-1 with TRBJ2-2; D unclear. Germline-derived CDR1 and CDR2 are SGHRS and YFSETQ. The V gene lost 1 base and the J gene lost 2 bases, with 6 bases spanning the gap. The CDR3 consists of 14 residues. CDR3 loop: CASSLMGNTGELFF. The CDR3 region has the DNA TGCGCCAGCAGCTTGATGGGAAACACCGGGGAGCTGTTTTTT.

This clonotype was seen many times. For the CDR3, the DNA is TGTGCCAGCAGTGCGGACAGGGGGGCCTACAATGAGCAGTTCTTC. Protein sequence: CASSADRGAYNEQFF. The chain couples TRBV2 to TRBJ2-1, with TRBD1 matching over 10 bases. The CDR3 spans 15 residues. V lost 4 bases to trimming and J lost 2 bases; unmatched junction nucleotides: 2. CDR1 is SNHLY, CDR2 FYNNEI, per germline. Using reference TRBV2 and TRBJ2-1 for the parts outside the CDR3, the full variable domain is EPEVTQTPSHQVTQMGQEVILRCVPISNHLYFYWYRQILGQKVEFLVSFYNNEISEKSEIFDDQFSVERPDGSNFTLKIRSTKLEDSAMYFCASSADRGAYNEQFFGPGTRLTVL.

In its sample, this clonotype was seen many times. The rearrangement links TRBV20-1 to TRBJ2-1; 10 bases are shared with TRBD1. This CDR3 is 16 amino acids long. Germline assignment: CDR1 DFQATT and CDR2 SNEGSKA (reference sequence). Trimming at V came to 5 bases and at J to 2 bases, leaving 9 bases not matched to a gene. The DNA for the CDR3 is TGCAGTGCTCCCCGACCGGGACAGGGGACCTACAATGAGCAGTTCTTC. It yields the protein CSAPRPGQGTYNEQFF.

V usage is TRBV6-1 and J usage is TRBJ2-1; 8 bases are a match to TRBD2. CDR1 and CDR2 (germline): MNHNS, SASEGT. V gave up 5 bases and J gave up 5 bases; unmatched junction bases: 11. CDR3 length: 16 residues. DNA for the CDR3: TGTGCCAGCAGTTCCCGGGGGGGGCTAGCGGACAATGAGCAGTTCTTC. Protein: CASSSRGGLADNEQFF.

J is TRBJ2-7 and V is TRBV9; D gene ambiguous. Per the germline V gene, CDR1 is SGDLS and CDR2 is YYNGEE. The length of the CDR3 is 14 residues. V shed 2 bases and J shed 1 base, with 10 bases lying between them. In DNA form, the CDR3 reads TGTGCCAGCAGCGTTAGTCCAAGGTCCTACGAGCAGTACTTC. Amino acids: CASSVSPRSYEQYF.

This clonotype appeared many times. This chain joins TRBV28 and TRBJ1-2; 8 bases agree with TRBD1. The V gene end was trimmed by 4 bases and the J gene end by 8 bases; junction bases not matched to a gene: 6. Germline CDR1 is MDHEN and CDR2 is SYDVKM. The CDR3 has 13 residues. CDR3 in amino acids: CASSSVTGVGYTF. CDR3 nucleotide sequence: TGTGCCAGCAGTTCCGTGACAGGGGTCGGCTACACCTTC.

V usage is TRBV10-3 and J usage is TRBJ2-7; perhaps TRBD2 as D (6 bases). The CDR3 totals 14 residues. Germline V gene data show CDR1 as ENHRY and CDR2 as SYGVKD. Trimming pared 4 bases from V and 7 bases from J, leaving 17 bases between. The CDR3, as DNA: TGTGCCATCAGTGCATACGGGGGACGAGGGGAGCAGTACTTC. This gives the protein CAISAYGGRGEQYF.

With regard to this clonotype: Just one base apart from a much larger clone, this may be a read error. The chain has TRBV20-1 and TRBJ1-2; D unresolved. The CDR3 is made up of 11 amino acids. Germline-derived CDR1 and CDR2 are DFQATT and SNEGSKA (reference sequence). CDR3 DNA: TGCAGTGCGAACGCCTTCTATGGCTACATCTTC. Residues: CSANAFYGYIF.

This clonotype came up many times. This sequence joins TRBV2 and TRBJ2-3; the D is unclear. The germline V and J ends were trimmed by 7 bases and 2 bases, with 13 bases remaining between them. This CDR3 has 14 residues. CDR1 and CDR2 (germline): SNHLY, FYNNEI. The chain's CDR3 is CASTLERFTDTQYF. The CDR3 nucleotides read TGTGCCAGCACGCTGGAGAGGTTCACAGATACGCAGTATTTT.

Only a few counts were recorded for this clonotype. This chain connects TRBV29-1 to TRBJ2-7; D is uncertain. V was pared by 7 bases and J by 6 bases, with 13 bases between. The CDR3 is 11 amino acids. Germline CDR1 and CDR2: SQVTM and ANQGSEA. CDR3: CSAGLDAEQYF. The CDR3 DNA follows: TGCAGCGCGGGTCTCGATGCCGAGCAGTACTTC.

The rearrangement uses TRBV20-1 and TRBJ2-1; weak D call: TRBD2 (7 bases). V lost 1 base, J lost 2 bases, and 12 bases lay in between. The CDR3 contains 15 residues. CDR1 DFQATT and CDR2 SNEGSKA come from the germline V gene (reference sequence). This CDR3 reads CSARARGGAYNEQFF. CDR3 coding DNA: TGCAGTGCTAGAGCTCGCGGGGGCGCCTACAATGAGCAGTTCTTC.

This clonotype appeared many times. The chain links TRBV5-8 to TRBJ1-5, with D hard to call. Germline CDR1 SGHTS, CDR2 YDEGEE. V dropped 1 base and J dropped 9 bases, with 8 bases sitting between them. CDR3 length: 12 amino acids. This CDR3 is CASSLSILPQHF. As DNA, the CDR3 is TGTGCCAGCAGCTTGTCCATTCTGCCCCAGCATTTT.

This clonotype was seen more than once but under ten times. V gene TRBV7-3 combines with J gene TRBJ2-6; D gene unclear. The CDR3 runs to 16 residues. Germline V gene sequence: CDR1 SGHTA, CDR2 FQGTGA. The ends were cut back, 5 bases at V and 4 bases at J, with 15 bases in the middle. The CDR3 DNA is TGTGCCAGCAGCGCCACAGATCGCCCCGGGGCCAACGTCCTGACTTTC. It encodes CASSATDRPGANVLTF.

This clonotype has more than one count but fewer than ten. J is TRBJ1-1 and V is TRBV27; D possibly corresponds to TRBD1 (6 bases). V lost 5 bases and J lost 0, with 10 bases in between. CDR3 length: 14 amino acids. From germline, CDR1 is MNHEY and CDR2 SMNVEV (reference sequence). The CDR3 is CASSPDSVNTEAFF. CDR3 DNA sequence: TGTGCCAGCAGTCCGGACAGCGTGAACACTGAAGCTTTCTTT.

The chain combines TRBV6-1 with TRBJ2-2, with TRBD2 matching over 12 bases. This CDR3 comprises 18 residues. In germline, CDR1 is MNHNS, CDR2 SASEGT. J was trimmed by 5 bases and V by 7 bases; bases with no gene match: 14. CDR3 nucleotides: TGTGCCAGCACCCGACATACAACTAGCGGGGGGATGACCGGGGAGCTGTTTTTT. Its translation: CASTRHTTSGGMTGELFF.

This clonotype was seen ten or more times. This chain links TRBV12-3 or TRBV12-4 with TRBJ2-3; 10 nucleotides agree with TRBD1. V lost 11 bases and J lost 6; bases outside the gene matches: 8. This CDR3 comprises 13 residues. The CDR3 spells CAGKRTGGDTQYF. The CDR3 coding sequence is TGTGCCGGAAAAAGGACAGGGGGGGATACGCAGTATTTT.

Ten or more counts support this clonotype. This rearrangement joins TRBV20-1 to TRBJ2-7; 8 bases map to TRBD1. V lost 1 base and J lost 6; bases outside the gene matches: 8. The germline V gene has CDR1 DFQATT and CDR2 SNEGSKA (reference sequence). This CDR3 is built from 14 residues. The CDR3 here is CSARVTGALGEQYF. CDR3 DNA sequence: TGCAGTGCTAGAGTGACAGGGGCTTTGGGCGAGCAGTACTTC.